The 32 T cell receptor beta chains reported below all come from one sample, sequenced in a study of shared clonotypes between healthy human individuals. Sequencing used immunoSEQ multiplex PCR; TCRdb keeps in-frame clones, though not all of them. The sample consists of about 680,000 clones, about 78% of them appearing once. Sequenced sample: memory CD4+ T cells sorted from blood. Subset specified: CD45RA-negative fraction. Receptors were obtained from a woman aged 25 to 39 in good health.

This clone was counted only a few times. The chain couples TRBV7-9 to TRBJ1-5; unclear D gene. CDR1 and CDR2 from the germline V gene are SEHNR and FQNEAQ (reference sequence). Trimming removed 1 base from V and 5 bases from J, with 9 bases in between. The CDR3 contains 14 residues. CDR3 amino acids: CASSLGPSYQPQHF. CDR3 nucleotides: TGTGCCAGCAGCTTAGGACCATCCTATCAGCCCCAGCATTTT.

The CDR3 here is CASSEWQGATETQYF. The DNA of the CDR3 is TGTGCCAGCAGTGAGTGGCAGGGGGCCACGGAGACCCAGTACTTC. The chain carries TRBV6-1 and TRBJ2-5, with 8 nucleotides matching TRBD1. The CDR3 has 15 amino acids. V lost 3 bases, J lost 5 bases, and 8 bases stayed unmatched. Germline V gene data show CDR1 as MNHNS and CDR2 as SASEGT.

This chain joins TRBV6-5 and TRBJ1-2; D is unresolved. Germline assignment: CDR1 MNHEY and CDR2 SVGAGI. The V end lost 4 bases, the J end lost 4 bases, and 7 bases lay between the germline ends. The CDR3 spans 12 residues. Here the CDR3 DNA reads TGTGCCAGCAGTTCCCCAACCTATGGCTACACCTTC. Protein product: CASSSPTYGYTF.

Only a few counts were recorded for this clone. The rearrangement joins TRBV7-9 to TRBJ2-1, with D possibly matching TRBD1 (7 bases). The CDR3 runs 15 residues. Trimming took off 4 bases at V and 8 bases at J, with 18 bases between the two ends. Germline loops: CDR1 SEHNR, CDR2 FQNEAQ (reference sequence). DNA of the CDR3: TGTGCCAGCAGCTCCCAACGGCAGGGGGGTGATGAGCAGTTCTTC. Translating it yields CASSSQRQGGDEQFF.

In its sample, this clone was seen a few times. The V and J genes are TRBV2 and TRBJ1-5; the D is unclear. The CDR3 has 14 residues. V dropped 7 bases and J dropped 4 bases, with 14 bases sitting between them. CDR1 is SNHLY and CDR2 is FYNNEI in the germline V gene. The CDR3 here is CASTLMDGNQPQHF. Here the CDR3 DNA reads TGTGCCAGCACCCTAATGGACGGGAATCAGCCCCAGCATTTT.

The CDR3 region has the DNA TGTGCCAGCAGTTCCGGGGGCGGAGCCTCCTACGAGCAGTACTTC. It translates to CASSSGGGASYEQYF. The chain recombines TRBV28 with TRBJ2-7; D may match TRBD1 or TRBD2 (6 bases each). Trimming removed 4 bases at V and 0 bases at J, with 13 bases between. CDR1 is MDHEN and CDR2 is SYDVKM in the germline V gene. This CDR3 has 15 amino acids.

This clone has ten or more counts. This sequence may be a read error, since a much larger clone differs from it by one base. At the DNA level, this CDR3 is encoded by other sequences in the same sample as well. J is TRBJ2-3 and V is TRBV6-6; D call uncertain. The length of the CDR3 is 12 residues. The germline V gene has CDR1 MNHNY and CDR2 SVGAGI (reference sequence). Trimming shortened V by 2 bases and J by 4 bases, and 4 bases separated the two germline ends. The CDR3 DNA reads TGTGCCAGCAGTTACGCCGCAGATACGCAGTATTTT. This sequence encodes CASSYAADTQYF.

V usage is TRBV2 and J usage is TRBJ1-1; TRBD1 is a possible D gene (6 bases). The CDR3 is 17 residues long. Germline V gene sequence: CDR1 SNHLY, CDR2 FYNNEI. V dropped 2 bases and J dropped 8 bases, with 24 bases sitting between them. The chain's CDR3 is CASSETPRRQVAREAFF. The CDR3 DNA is TGTGCCAGCAGTGAAACCCCCCGAAGACAGGTCGCCAGGGAAGCTTTCTTT.

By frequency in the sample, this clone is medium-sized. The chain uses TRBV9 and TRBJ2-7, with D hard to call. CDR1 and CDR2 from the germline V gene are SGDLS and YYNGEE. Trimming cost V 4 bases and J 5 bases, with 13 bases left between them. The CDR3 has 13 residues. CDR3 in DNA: TGTGCCAGCAGCCTCGGGCCATCCCACGAGCAGTACTTC. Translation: CASSLGPSHEQYF.

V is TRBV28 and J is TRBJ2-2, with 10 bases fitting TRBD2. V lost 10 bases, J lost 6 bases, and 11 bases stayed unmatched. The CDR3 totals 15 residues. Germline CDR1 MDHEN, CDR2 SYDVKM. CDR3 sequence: CATRAGGPSSGELFF. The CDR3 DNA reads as TGTGCCACCCGAGCGGGAGGGCCCTCTTCCGGGGAGCTGTTTTTT. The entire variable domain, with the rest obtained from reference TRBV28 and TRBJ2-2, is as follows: DVKVTQSSRYLVKRTGEKVFLECVQDMDHENMFWYRQDPGLGLRLIYFSYDVKMKEKGDIPEGYSVSREKKERFSLILESASTNQTSMYLCATRAGGPSSGELFFGEGSRLTVL.

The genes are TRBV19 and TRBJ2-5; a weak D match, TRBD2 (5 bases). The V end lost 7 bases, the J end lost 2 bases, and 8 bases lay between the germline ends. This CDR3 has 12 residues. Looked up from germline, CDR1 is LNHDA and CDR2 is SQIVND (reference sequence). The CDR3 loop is CASTGNQETQYF. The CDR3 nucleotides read TGTGCCAGTACCGGGAATCAAGAGACCCAGTACTTC.

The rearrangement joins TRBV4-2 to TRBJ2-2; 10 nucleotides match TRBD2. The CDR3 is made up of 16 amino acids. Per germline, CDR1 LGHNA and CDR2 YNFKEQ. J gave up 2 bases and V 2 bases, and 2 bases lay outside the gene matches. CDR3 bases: TGTGCCAGCAGCCAACGGACTAGCGGAAACACCGGGGAGCTGTTTTTT. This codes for CASSQRTSGNTGELFF.

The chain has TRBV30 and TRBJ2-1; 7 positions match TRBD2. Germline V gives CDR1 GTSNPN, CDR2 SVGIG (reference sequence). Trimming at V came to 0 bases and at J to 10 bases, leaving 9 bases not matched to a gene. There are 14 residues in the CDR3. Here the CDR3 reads CAWSVLAQRLEQFF. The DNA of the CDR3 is TGTGCCTGGAGTGTACTAGCGCAACGGCTAGAGCAGTTCTTC.

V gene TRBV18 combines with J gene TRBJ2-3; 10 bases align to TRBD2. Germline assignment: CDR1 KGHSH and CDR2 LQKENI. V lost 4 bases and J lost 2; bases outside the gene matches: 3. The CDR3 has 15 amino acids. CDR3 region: CASSRTSGYTDTQYF. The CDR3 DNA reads TGTGCCAGCTCACGGACTAGCGGTTACACAGATACGCAGTATTTT.

CDR3 loop: CASSPGASYEQYF. Written as DNA, the CDR3 is TGTGCCAGCTCCCCAGGGGCAAGCTACGAGCAGTACTTC. The chain couples TRBV18 to TRBJ2-7; possible D gene TRBD1, 6 bases. The ends were cut back, 6 bases at V and 3 bases at J, with 12 bases in the middle. Germline V CDR1 and CDR2: KGHSH, LQKENI. The CDR3 contains 13 residues. The whole variable domain, filled in from reference TRBV18 and TRBJ2-7, reads NAGVMQNPRHLVRRRGQEARLRCSPMKGHSHVYWYRQLPEEGLKFMVYLQKENIIDESGMPKERFSAEFPKEGPSILRIQQVVRGDSAAYFCASSPGASYEQYFGPGTRLTVT.

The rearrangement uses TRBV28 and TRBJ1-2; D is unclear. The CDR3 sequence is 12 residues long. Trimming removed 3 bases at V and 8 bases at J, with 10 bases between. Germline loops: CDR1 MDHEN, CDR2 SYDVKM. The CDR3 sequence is CASSLGHVGYTF. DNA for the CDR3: TGTGCCAGCAGTTTGGGCCATGTGGGCTACACCTTC.

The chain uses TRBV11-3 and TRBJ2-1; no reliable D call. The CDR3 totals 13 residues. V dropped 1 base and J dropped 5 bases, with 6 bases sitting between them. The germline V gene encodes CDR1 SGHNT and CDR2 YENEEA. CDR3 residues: CASSLAEDNEQFF. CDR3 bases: TGTGCCAGCAGCTTAGCCGAAGACAATGAGCAGTTCTTC.

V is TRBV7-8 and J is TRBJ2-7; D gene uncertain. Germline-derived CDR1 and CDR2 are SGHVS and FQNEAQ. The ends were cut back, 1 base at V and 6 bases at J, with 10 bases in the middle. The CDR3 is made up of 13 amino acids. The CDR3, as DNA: TGTGCCAGCAGCTTAGGCGGATCGCGCGAGCAGTACTTC. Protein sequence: CASSLGGSREQYF.

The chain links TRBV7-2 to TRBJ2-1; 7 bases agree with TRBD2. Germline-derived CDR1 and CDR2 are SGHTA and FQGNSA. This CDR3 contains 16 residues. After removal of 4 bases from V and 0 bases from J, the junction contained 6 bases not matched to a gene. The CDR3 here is CASSSGEGTSYNEQFF. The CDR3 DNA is TGTGCCAGCAGCTCTGGGGAGGGTACCTCCTACAATGAGCAGTTCTTC.

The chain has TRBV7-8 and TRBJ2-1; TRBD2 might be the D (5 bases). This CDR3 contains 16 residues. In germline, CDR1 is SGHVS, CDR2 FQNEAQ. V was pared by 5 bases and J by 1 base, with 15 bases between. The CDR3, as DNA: TGTGCCAGCAGCCCCAGGACTGATATATCCTACAATGAGCAGTTCTTC. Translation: CASSPRTDISYNEQFF. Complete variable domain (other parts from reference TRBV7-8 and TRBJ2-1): GAGVSQSPRYKVAKRGQDVALRCDPISGHVSLFWYQQALGQGPEFLTYFQNEAQLDKSGLPSDRFFAERPEGSVSTLKIQRTQQEDSAVYLCASSPRTDISYNEQFFGPGTRLTVL.

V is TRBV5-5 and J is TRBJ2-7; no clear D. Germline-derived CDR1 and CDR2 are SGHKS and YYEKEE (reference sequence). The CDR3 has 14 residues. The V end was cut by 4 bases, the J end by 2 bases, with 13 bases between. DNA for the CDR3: TGTGCCAGCAGCCCCACAGAGCCAGCCTACGAGCAGTACTTC. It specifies CASSPTEPAYEQYF.

The CDR3 DNA sequence: TGCGCCAGCAGCGCCCGCTCCGGGACGGTGAACACTGAAGCTTTCTTT. Translating gives CASSARSGTVNTEAFF. V and J are TRBV5-1 and TRBJ1-1; D may be TRBD1 (5 bases). The CDR3 consists of 16 residues. V gave up 4 bases and J gave up 0 bases, with 16 bases separating them. Germline values: CDR1 SGHRS, CDR2 YFSETQ.

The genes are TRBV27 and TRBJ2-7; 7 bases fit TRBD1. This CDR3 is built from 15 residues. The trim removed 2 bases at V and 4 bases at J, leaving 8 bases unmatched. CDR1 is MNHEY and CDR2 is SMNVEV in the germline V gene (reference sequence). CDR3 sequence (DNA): TGTGCCAGCAGTTTAGATACAGGGGCCCAGTACGAGCAGTACTTC. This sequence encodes CASSLDTGAQYEQYF.

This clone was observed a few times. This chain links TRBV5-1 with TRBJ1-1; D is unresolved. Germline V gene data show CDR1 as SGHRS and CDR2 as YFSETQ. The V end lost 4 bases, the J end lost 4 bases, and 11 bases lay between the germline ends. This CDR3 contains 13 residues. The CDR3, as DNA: TGCGCCAGCAGCCCCGCCGGGTCCACTGAAGCTTTCTTT. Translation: CASSPAGSTEAFF.

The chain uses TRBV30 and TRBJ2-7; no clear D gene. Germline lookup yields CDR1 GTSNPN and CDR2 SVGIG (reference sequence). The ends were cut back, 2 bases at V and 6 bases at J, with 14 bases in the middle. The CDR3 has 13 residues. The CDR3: CAWSTGEGLEQYF. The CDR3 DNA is TGTGCCTGGAGTACCGGAGAAGGTCTCGAGCAGTACTTC. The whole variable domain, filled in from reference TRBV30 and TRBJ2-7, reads SQTIHQWPATLVQPVGSPLSLECTVEGTSNPNLYWYRQAAGRGLQLLFYSVGIGQISSEVPQNLSASRPQDRQFILSSKKLLLSDSGFYLCAWSTGEGLEQYFGPGTRLTVT.

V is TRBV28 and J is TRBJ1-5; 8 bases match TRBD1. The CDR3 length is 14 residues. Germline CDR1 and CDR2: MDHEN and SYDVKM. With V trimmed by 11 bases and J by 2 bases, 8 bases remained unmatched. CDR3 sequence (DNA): TGTGCCGTCTCACGGACAGGGCGCAATCAGCCCCAGCATTTT. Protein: CAVSRTGRNQPQHF.

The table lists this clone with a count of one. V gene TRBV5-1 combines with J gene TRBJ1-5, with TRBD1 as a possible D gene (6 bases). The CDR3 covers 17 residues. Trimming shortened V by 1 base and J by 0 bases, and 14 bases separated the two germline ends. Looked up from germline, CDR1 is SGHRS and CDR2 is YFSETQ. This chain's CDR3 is CASSLNRDTYSNQPQHF. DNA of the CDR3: TGCGCCAGCAGCTTGAACCGGGACACATATAGCAATCAGCCCCAGCATTTT.

CDR3 coding DNA: TGCGCCAGCAGCTTGGGGCCGACAGTCTCTGGAAACACCATATATTTT. It yields the protein CASSLGPTVSGNTIYF. V and J are TRBV5-1 and TRBJ1-3; D might be TRBD1 (5 bases). CDR1 is SGHRS, CDR2 YFSETQ, per germline. Trimming removed 0 bases at V and 0 bases at J, with 10 bases between. The CDR3 extends over 16 amino acids.

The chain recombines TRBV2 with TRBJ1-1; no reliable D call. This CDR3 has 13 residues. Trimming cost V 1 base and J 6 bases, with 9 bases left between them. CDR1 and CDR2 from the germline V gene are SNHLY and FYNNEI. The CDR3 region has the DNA TGTGCCAGCAGTGAAGGAGGGAGGTCTGAAGCTTTCTTT. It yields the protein CASSEGGRSEAFF.

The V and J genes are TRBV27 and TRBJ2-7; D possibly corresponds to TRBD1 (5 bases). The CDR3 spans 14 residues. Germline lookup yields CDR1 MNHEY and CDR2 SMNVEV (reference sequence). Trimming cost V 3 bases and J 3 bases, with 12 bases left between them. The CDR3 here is CASSLGQGNYEQYF. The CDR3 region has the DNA TGTGCCAGCAGTTTGGGGCAGGGAAACTACGAGCAGTACTTC.

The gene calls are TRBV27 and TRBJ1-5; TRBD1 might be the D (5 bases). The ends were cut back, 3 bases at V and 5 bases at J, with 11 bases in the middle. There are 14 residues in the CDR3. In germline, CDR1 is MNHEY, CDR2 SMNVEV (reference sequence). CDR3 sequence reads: CASSFGQGHQPQHF. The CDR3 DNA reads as TGTGCCAGCAGTTTTGGCCAGGGCCATCAGCCCCAGCATTTT.

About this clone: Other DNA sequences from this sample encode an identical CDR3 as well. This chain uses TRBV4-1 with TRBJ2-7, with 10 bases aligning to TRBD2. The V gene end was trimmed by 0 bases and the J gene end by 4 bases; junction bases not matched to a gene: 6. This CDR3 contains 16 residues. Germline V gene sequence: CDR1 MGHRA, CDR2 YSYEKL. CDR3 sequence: CASSQEKREGRYEQYF. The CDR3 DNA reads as TGCGCCAGCAGCCAAGAAAAGCGGGAGGGCCGATACGAGCAGTACTTC.